A single sample gave rise to the 29 T cell receptor beta chains below, sequenced in a study of T-cell memory formation after mild COVID-19. TCRdb analysed the 5' RACE reads with MiXCR anew, one entry per CDR3 protein. The data hold almost 250,000 distinct CDR3 sequences, with 15% observed a single time. Input material: PBMCs or a T cell subset sorted from them (not recorded which). These receptors all come from an adult woman who had mild COVID-19 (a few samples of this study predate the infection). Cell type and time point are not known.

DNA for the CDR3: TGCAGTGTTCGACGGGGACACGATGAGCAGTTCTTC. It yields the protein CSVRRGHDEQFF. V and J are TRBV20-1 and TRBJ2-1; tentative D call: TRBD1 (6 bases). This CDR3 contains 12 residues. In germline, CDR1 is DFQATT, CDR2 SNEGSKA (reference sequence). Between the trimmed V and J ends, which lost 7 bases and 8 bases, there was a span of 15 bases.

This clonotype was observed a handful of times. Its ends do not fully match the called genes, so a read error is possible. The V and J genes are TRBV7-7 and TRBJ2-7; D is perhaps TRBD1 or TRBD2 (5 bases each). Germline assignment: CDR1 SSHAT and CDR2 FNYEAQ (reference sequence). The CDR3 sequence is 13 residues long. CDR3 coding DNA: TGTGCTAGCAGCTTAGCCGAGGGGTTTGGGCAGTACTTC. Translated: CASSLAEGFGQYF. Drawing the rest from reference TRBV7-7 and TRBJ2-7, the complete variable domain is GAGVSQSPRYKVTKRGQDVTLRCDPISSHATLYWYQQALGQGPEFLTYFNYEAQPDKSGLPSDRFSAERPEGSISTLTIQRTEQRDSAMYRCASSLAEGFGQYFGPGTRLTVT.

The sample holds a few counts of this clonotype. V gene TRBV5-5 combines with J gene TRBJ2-7, with D possibly TRBD1 on 5 matching bases. Germline-derived CDR1 and CDR2 are SGHKS and YYEKEE (reference sequence). This CDR3 region has 13 residues. V lost 4 bases to trimming and J lost 5 bases, with 13 bases between them. The CDR3 here is CASSRQGGDEQYF. CDR3 DNA: TGTGCCAGCAGCCGTCAGGGTGGCGACGAGCAGTACTTC.

This clonotype was picked up a small number of times. The V gene is TRBV7-8, the J gene TRBJ2-7, with 8 bases identical to TRBD2. Per germline, CDR1 SGHVS and CDR2 FQNEAQ. V dropped 3 bases and J dropped 5; count of bases not matched to a gene: 12. The CDR3 is made up of 16 amino acids. CDR3 protein: CASSFPGSGSRHEQYF. CDR3 in DNA: TGTGCCAGCAGCTTCCCCGGGAGCGGGAGTCGCCACGAGCAGTACTTC.

This clonotype was seen a few times. The chain links TRBV5-1 to TRBJ1-1, with D hard to call. The CDR3 is 14 residues long. Germline-derived CDR1 and CDR2 are SGHRS and YFSETQ. Deletions cut 3 bases from V and 4 bases from J, with 13 bases between. The CDR3 nucleotides are TGCGCCAGCAGCTCTGCGTTTGGGAGCACTGAAGCTTTCTTT. Its protein product is CASSSAFGSTEAFF.

Comments on this clonotype: This may come from a read error, since a much larger clone is one base off. The chain has TRBV12-3 or TRBV12-4 and TRBJ1-5; D is unclear. The CDR3 sequence is 13 residues long. V lost 3 bases and J 1 base, leaving 4 bases between the germline ends. CDR3 sequence reads: CASSFRSNQPQHF. The CDR3, as DNA: TGTGCCAGCAGTTTCCGGAGCAATCAGCCCCAGCATTTT.

The chain is built from TRBV5-5 and TRBJ1-2, with a possible D match to TRBD1 (6 bases). Germline loops: CDR1 SGHKS, CDR2 YYEKEE (reference sequence). The CDR3 is 12 amino acids. Trimming took off 2 bases at V and 8 bases at J, with 10 bases between the two ends. The CDR3: CASSFRTGGYTF. The CDR3, as DNA: TGTGCCAGCAGCTTTAGAACAGGGGGCTACACCTTC.

The V and J genes are TRBV18 and TRBJ2-3, with TRBD2 identical over 8 bases. Germline CDR1 KGHSH, CDR2 LQKENI. This CDR3 is 20 amino acids long. V dropped 3 bases and J dropped 0; count of bases not matched to a gene: 17. The CDR3 DNA reads as TGTGCCAGCTCACCGCGCAACGGCCCGGGAGGGATGTTGAGCACAGATACGCAGTATTTT. This translates into CASSPRNGPGGMLSTDTQYF. Full variable domain (outside the CDR3, taken from reference TRBV18 and TRBJ2-3): NAGVMQNPRHLVRRRGQEARLRCSPMKGHSHVYWYRQLPEEGLKFMVYLQKENIIDESGMPKERFSAEFPKEGPSILRIQQVVRGDSAAYFCASSPRNGPGGMLSTDTQYFGPGTRLTVL.

V and J are TRBV7-2 and TRBJ2-2, with TRBD2 as a possible D gene (6 bases). Germline CDR1 is SGHTA and CDR2 is FQGNSA. This CDR3 has 16 residues. The ends were cut back, 4 bases at V and 1 base at J, with 13 bases in the middle. The CDR3 loop reads CASSSVHGGNTGELFF. The CDR3 region has the DNA TGTGCCAGCAGCTCTGTCCACGGGGGGAACACCGGGGAGCTGTTTTTT.

This clonotype was found a few times. The chain joins TRBV12-3 or TRBV12-4 to TRBJ2-7; TRBD1 or TRBD2 may be the D gene (7 bases each). The CDR3 length is 16 residues. V shed 5 bases and J shed 4 bases, with 21 bases lying between them. CDR3 DNA: TGTGCCAGCAGTCTATCCCAGGGCAGGGGGGGGTACGAGCAGTACTTC. This encodes CASSLSQGRGGYEQYF.

This clonotype was detected ten times or more. This chain links TRBV5-1 with TRBJ2-3; D might be TRBD1 or TRBD2, each matching 6 bases. Between the trimmed V and J ends, which lost 0 bases and 4 bases, there was a span of 9 bases. The CDR3 covers 14 residues. Germline V lookup: CDR1 SGHRS, CDR2 YFSETQ. CDR3 sequence (DNA): TGCGCCAGCAGCTTGGAGGGGGGAGCAGATACGCAGTATTTT. Translation: CASSLEGGADTQYF. The full variable domain, completed using reference TRBV5-1 and TRBJ2-3, is KAGVTQTPRYLIKTRGQQVTLSCSPISGHRSVSWYQQTPGQGLQFLFEYFSETQRNKGNFPGRFSGRQFSNSRSEMNVSTLELGDSALYLCASSLEGGADTQYFGPGTRLTVL.

This clonotype has at least ten counts. CDR3 residues: CASSPNGGYEQFF. As DNA, the CDR3 is TGTGCCAGCAGCCCTAATGGGGGCTATGAGCAGTTCTTC. V usage is TRBV7-2 and J usage is TRBJ2-1; perhaps TRBD1 as D (6 bases). Germline-derived CDR1 and CDR2 are SGHTA and FQGNSA. V shed 5 bases and J shed 8 bases, with 13 bases lying between them. This CDR3 comprises 13 residues.

This clonotype was seen a few times. The chain combines TRBV30 with TRBJ2-5; maybe TRBD2 (5 bases). V shed 0 bases and J shed 7 bases, with 9 bases lying between them. This CDR3 has 12 amino acids. CDR1 and CDR2 from the germline V gene are GTSNPN and SVGIG (reference sequence). CDR3: CAWSVRSVTQYF. DNA for the CDR3: TGTGCCTGGAGTGTTCGTAGCGTGACCCAGTACTTC.

The chain joins TRBV6-2 or TRBV6-3 to TRBJ2-3; a possible D gene is TRBD2 (6 bases). The V end was cut by 6 bases, the J end by 6 bases, with 16 bases between. Germline V lookup: CDR1 MNHEY, CDR2 SVGEGT. CDR3 size: 14 residues. The DNA of the CDR3 is TGTGCCAGCAGCCTTTCAGGGAGCGGGGATACGCAGTATTTT. As protein: CASSLSGSGDTQYF.

This clonotype occurred a few times. V and J are TRBV18 and TRBJ1-2; no definite D call. V was shortened by 3 bases and J by 6 bases, with 11 bases between the two germline ends. This CDR3 spans 13 amino acids. The germline V gene encodes CDR1 KGHSH and CDR2 LQKENI. This CDR3 reads CASSPEKRDGYTF. As DNA, the CDR3 is TGTGCCAGCTCACCCGAGAAGAGGGATGGCTACACCTTC. Combining the CDR3 with reference TRBV18 and TRBJ1-2 gives the whole variable domain NAGVMQNPRHLVRRRGQEARLRCSPMKGHSHVYWYRQLPEEGLKFMVYLQKENIIDESGMPKERFSAEFPKEGPSILRIQQVVRGDSAAYFCASSPEKRDGYTFGSGTRLTVV.

This clonotype was picked up one time. The genes are TRBV6-5 and TRBJ1-2; D uncertain. The CDR3 sequence is 12 residues long. The germline V gene has CDR1 MNHEY and CDR2 SVGAGI. Trimming shortened V by 4 bases and J by 7 bases, and 10 bases separated the two germline ends. CDR3 loop: CASSSRVSGYTF. The CDR3 bases are TGTGCCAGCAGTTCTCGGGTTTCTGGCTACACCTTC.

The chain couples TRBV5-4 to TRBJ2-7; D is unresolved. Per germline, CDR1 SGHNT and CDR2 YYREEE (reference sequence). The CDR3 runs 14 residues. The germline V and J ends were trimmed by 4 bases and 7 bases, with 18 bases remaining between them. The DNA of the CDR3 is TGTGCCAGCAGCACCGGGTCTCCGGAAGGGGAGCAGTACTTC. Translating it yields CASSTGSPEGEQYF.

The J gene is TRBJ2-2, the V gene TRBV7-2; tentatively, D is TRBD1 (6 bases). Trimming cost V 2 bases and J 4 bases, with 8 bases left between them. There are 14 residues in the CDR3. CDR1 is SGHTA and CDR2 is FQGNSA in the germline V gene. DNA of the CDR3: TGTGCCAGCAGCTTACAGGGGACCACCGGGGAGCTGTTTTTT. Its protein product is CASSLQGTTGELFF.

For this clonotype: The junction and the germline gene differ at one end; a read error may be behind it. The CDR3 DNA reads as TGTGCCAGCTCACCCGGACAGGGAGTGAAGAATGAGCGGTTCTTC. Amino acids: CASSPGQGVKNERFF. This chain links TRBV18 with TRBJ2-1; 8 bases map to TRBD1. This CDR3 has 15 amino acids. Looked up from germline, CDR1 is KGHSH and CDR2 is LQKENI.

To note about this clonotype: A junction end diverges from the germline sequence, so it may reflect a read error. The V gene is TRBV18, the J gene TRBJ2-3; D not certain. Germline V CDR1 and CDR2: KGHSH, LQKENI. This CDR3 is built from 14 residues. The CDR3: CASSPGPSTDTKYF. The DNA for the CDR3 is TGTGCCAGCTCACCCGGACCGAGCACAGATACGAAGTATTTT.

Only a few counts were recorded for this clonotype. This chain uses TRBV28 with TRBJ1-2; D remains unclear. V lost 6 bases and J lost 4, with 18 bases in between. Germline V CDR1 and CDR2: MDHEN, SYDVKM. This CDR3 region has 15 residues. CDR3 DNA sequence: TGTGCCAGCAGGTCGTCGGGGTACCGGAGCTATGGCTACACCTTC. This encodes CASRSSGYRSYGYTF.

The chain uses TRBV6-5 and TRBJ2-1, with TRBD1 matching 7 bases. Trimming cost V 6 bases and J 7 bases; bases outside gene matches: 12. CDR3 length equals 15 residues. Germline V gene data show CDR1 as MNHEY and CDR2 as SVGAGI. CDR3 region: CASSRDRDGKNEQFF. CDR3 coding DNA: TGTGCCAGCAGCCGAGACAGGGACGGGAAAAATGAGCAGTTCTTC.

The chain is built from TRBV3-1 and TRBJ2-7; no clear D. V lost 2 bases and J 11 bases, leaving 10 bases between the germline ends. CDR1 and CDR2 (germline): LGHDT, YNNKEL (reference sequence). CDR3 size: 11 residues. The CDR3 bases are TGTGCCAGCAGCCAATCGGCGGCTAAGTACTTC. This codes for CASSQSAAKYF.

CDR3 sequence: CSVLGQGSYNEQFF. The CDR3 DNA follows: TGCAGCGTTCTGGGACAGGGGTCCTACAATGAGCAGTTCTTC. V gene TRBV29-1 combines with J gene TRBJ2-1; 10 bases line up with TRBD1. This CDR3 is built from 14 residues. The V gene's germline CDR1 is SQVTM and CDR2 ANQGSEA. Trimming cost V 5 bases and J 1 base; bases outside gene matches: 2.

This clonotype was seen a handful of times. The chain uses TRBV30 and TRBJ2-4, with D perhaps matching TRBD1 (6 bases). The CDR3 has 14 amino acids. V was trimmed by 0 bases and J by 0 bases, leaving 6 bases between them. Germline CDR1 GTSNPN, CDR2 SVGIG (reference sequence). The CDR3 spells CAWSVQGAKNIQYF. CDR3 nucleotide sequence: TGTGCCTGGAGTGTACAGGGAGCCAAAAACATTCAGTACTTC.

This clonotype has just a few counts. The chain links TRBV3-1 to TRBJ2-2, with a weak D call TRBD1 (6 bases). This CDR3 has 14 amino acids. V was shortened by 4 bases and J by 4 bases, with 10 bases between the two germline ends. Germline V gives CDR1 LGHDT, CDR2 YNNKEL (reference sequence). The CDR3 DNA follows: TGTGCCAGCAGCCGGACAGAAAGCACCGGGGAGCTGTTTTTT. Encoded protein: CASSRTESTGELFF. Filled out from reference TRBV3-1 and TRBJ2-2, the complete variable domain reads DTAVSQTPKYLVTQMGNDKSIKCEQNLGHDTMYWYKQDSKKFLKIMFSYNNKELIINETVPNRFSPKSPDKAHLNLHINSLELGDSAVYFCASSRTESTGELFFGEGSRLTVL.

V gene TRBV7-3 combines with J gene TRBJ2-5, with D unclear. This CDR3 comprises 14 residues. Per germline, CDR1 SGHTA and CDR2 FQGTGA. Trimming stripped 2 bases from V and 2 bases from J, with 9 bases between. The CDR3 sequence is CASSLVRRQETQYF. DNA of the CDR3: TGTGCCAGCAGCTTAGTCAGACGGCAAGAGACCCAGTACTTC.

The gene calls are TRBV11-2 and TRBJ1-2; D not certain. The V end lost 1 base, the J end lost 5 bases, and 8 bases lay between the germline ends. The CDR3 extends over 13 amino acids. CDR1 is SGHAT and CDR2 is FQNNGV in the germline V gene. The CDR3 DNA sequence: TGTGCCAGCAGCTTAGGGGCGGCTTATGGCTACACCTTC. Translation: CASSLGAAYGYTF.

The rearrangement uses TRBV4-2 and TRBJ2-2, with 10 bases aligning to TRBD1. Germline V CDR1 and CDR2: LGHNA, YNFKEQ. V was pared by 1 base and J by 6 bases, with 8 bases of the junction left unmatched. The CDR3 length is 17 residues. For the CDR3, the DNA is TGTGCCAGCAGCCAAGTGAAAGGGACAGGGGAGGCCGGGGAGCTGTTTTTT. Protein: CASSQVKGTGEAGELFF.